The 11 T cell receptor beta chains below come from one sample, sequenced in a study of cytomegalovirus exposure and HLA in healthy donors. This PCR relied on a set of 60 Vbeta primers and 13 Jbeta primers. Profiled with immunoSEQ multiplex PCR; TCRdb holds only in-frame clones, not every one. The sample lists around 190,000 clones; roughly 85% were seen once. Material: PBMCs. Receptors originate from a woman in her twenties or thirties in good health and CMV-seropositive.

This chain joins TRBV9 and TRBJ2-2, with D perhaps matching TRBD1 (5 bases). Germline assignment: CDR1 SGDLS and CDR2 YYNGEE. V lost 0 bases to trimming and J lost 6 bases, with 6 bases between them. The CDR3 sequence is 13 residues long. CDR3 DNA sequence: TGTGCCAGCAGCGTAGGGGGCGCCGGGGAGCTGTTTTTT. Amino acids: CASSVGGAGELFF.

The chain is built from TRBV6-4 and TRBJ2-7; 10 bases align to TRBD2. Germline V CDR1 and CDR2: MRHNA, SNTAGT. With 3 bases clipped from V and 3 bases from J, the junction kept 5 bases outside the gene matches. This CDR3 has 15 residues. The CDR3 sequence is CASSEGTSGDYEQYF. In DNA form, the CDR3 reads TGTGCCAGCAGTGAAGGTACTAGCGGGGACTACGAGCAGTACTTC.

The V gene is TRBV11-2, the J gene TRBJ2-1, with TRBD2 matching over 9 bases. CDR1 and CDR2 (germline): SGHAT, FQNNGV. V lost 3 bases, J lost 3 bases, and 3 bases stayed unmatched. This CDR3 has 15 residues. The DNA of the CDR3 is TGTGCCAGCAGCTTCCTAGCGGGGTTCTACAATGAGCAGTTCTTC. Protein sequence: CASSFLAGFYNEQFF.

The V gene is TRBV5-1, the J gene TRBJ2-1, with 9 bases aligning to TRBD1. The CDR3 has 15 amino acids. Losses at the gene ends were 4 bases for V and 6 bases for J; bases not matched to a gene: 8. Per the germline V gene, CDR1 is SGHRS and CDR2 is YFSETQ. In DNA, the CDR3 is TGCGCCAGCAGCCTGCCGGGACAGGGCCGCAATGAGCAGTTCTTC. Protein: CASSLPGQGRNEQFF. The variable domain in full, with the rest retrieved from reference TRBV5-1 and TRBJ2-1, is KAGVTQTPRYLIKTRGQQVTLSCSPISGHRSVSWYQQTPGQGLQFLFEYFSETQRNKGNFPGRFSGRQFSNSRSEMNVSTLELGDSALYLCASSLPGQGRNEQFFGPGTRLTVL.

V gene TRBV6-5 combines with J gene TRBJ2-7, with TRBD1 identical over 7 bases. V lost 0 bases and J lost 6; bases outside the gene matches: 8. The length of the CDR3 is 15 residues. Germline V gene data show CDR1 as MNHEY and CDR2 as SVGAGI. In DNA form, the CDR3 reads TGTGCCAGCAGTTACTCGGGCCCCGCAGGGGGCGAGCAGTACTTC. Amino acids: CASSYSGPAGGEQYF.

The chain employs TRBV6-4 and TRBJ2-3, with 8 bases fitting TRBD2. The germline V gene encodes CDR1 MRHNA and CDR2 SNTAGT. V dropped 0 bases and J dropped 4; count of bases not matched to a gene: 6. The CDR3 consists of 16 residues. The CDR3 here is CASSDSSSGGSDTQYF. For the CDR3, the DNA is TGTGCCAGCAGTGACTCTTCATCGGGGGGGTCAGATACGCAGTATTTT.

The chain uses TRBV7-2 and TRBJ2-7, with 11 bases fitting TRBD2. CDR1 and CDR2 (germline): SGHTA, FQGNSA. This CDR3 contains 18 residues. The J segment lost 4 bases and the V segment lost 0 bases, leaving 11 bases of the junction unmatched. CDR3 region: CASSLALAGGPSIYEQYF. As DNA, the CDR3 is TGTGCCAGCAGCTTAGCGTTAGCGGGAGGGCCTTCTATTTACGAGCAGTACTTC.

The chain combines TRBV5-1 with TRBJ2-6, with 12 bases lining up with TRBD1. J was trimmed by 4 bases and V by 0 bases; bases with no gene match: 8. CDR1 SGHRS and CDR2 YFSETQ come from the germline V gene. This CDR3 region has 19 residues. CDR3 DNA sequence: TGCGCCAGCAGCTTGGAGGGACAGGGGGCTTTAGGGGGGGCCAACGTCCTGACTTTC. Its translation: CASSLEGQGALGGANVLTF.

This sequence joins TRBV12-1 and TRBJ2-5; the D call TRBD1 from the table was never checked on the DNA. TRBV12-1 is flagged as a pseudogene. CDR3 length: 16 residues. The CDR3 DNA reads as TGTGCCAGCAGCTTTGCGGGCGTAGTGTGCACGGAGACCCAGTACTTC. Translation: CASSFAGVVCTETQYF.

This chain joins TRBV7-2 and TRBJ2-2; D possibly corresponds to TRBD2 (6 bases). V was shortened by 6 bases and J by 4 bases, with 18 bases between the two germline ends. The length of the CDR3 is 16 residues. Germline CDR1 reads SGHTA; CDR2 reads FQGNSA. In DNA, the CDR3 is TGTGCCAGCAGGACCCCAGGAGGGCTTGGCACCGGGGAGCTGTTTTTT. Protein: CASRTPGGLGTGELFF.

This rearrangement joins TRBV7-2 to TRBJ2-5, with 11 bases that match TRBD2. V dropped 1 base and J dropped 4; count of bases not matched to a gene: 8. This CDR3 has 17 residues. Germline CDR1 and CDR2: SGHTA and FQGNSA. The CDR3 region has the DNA TGTGCCAGCAGCTTAGGTGGGCTAGCGGGAGGTCGAGAGACCCAGTACTTC. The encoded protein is CASSLGGLAGGRETQYF.